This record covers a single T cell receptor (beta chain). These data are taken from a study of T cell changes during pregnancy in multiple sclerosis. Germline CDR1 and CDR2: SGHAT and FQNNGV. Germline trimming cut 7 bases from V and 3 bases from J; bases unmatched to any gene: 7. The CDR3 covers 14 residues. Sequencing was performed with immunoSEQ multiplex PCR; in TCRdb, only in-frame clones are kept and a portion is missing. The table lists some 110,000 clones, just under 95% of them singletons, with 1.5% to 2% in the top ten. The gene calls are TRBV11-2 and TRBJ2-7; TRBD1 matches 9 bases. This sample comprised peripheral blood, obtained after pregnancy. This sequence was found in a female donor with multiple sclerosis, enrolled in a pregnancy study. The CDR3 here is CASNYRGQGYEQYF. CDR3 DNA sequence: TGTGCCAGCAACTACCGGGGACAGGGCTACGAGCAGTACTTC.